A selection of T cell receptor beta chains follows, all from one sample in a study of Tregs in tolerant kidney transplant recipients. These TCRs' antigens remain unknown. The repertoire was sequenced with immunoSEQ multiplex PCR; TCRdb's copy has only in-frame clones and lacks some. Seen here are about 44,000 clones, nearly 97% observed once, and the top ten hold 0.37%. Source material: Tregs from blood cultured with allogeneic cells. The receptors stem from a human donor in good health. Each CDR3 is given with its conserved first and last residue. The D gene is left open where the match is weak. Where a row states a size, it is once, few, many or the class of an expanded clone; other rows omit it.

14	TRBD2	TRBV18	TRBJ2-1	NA	CASSSPGGYNEQFF	TGTGCCAGCTCATCCCCCGGGGGGTACAATGAGCAGTTCTTC
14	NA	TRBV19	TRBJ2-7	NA	CASTRTGGAYEQYF	TGTGCCAGTACCCGAACTGGAGGGGCCTACGAGCAGTACTTC
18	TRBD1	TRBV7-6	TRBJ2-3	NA	CASSLRPGQAWRTDTQYF	TGTGCCAGCAGCTTACGACCGGGACAGGCCTGGCGCACAGATACGCAGTATTTT
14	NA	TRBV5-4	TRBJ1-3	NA	CASSFERIGNTIYF	TGTGCCAGCAGCTTCGAGAGAATTGGAAACACCATATATTTT
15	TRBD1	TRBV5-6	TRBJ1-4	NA	CASSYTGQAPEKLFF	TGTGCCAGCAGCTATACGGGACAGGCCCCTGAAAAACTGTTTTTT
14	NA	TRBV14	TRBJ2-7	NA	CASSPLGPSYEQYF	TGTGCCAGCAGCCCCTTAGGGCCCTCCTACGAGCAGTACTTC
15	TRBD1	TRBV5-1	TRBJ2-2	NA	CASSRGQADTGELFF	TGCGCCAGCAGCAGAGGACAGGCGGACACCGGGGAGCTGTTTTTT
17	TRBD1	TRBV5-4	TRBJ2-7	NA	CASSSPALTGASYEQYF	TGTGCCAGCAGCTCCCCAGCGCTGACAGGGGCGTCCTACGAGCAGTACTTC
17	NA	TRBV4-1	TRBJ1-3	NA	CASSQGPQGPSGNTIYF	TGCGCCAGCAGCCAAGGCCCCCAGGGCCCCTCTGGAAACACCATATATTTT
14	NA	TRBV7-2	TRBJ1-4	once	CASSLRDFAQKLFF	TGTGCCAGCAGCCTCCGGGACTTTGCACAAAAACTGTTTTTT
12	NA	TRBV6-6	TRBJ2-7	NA	CASWGPSYEQYF	TGTGCCTCCTGGGGGCCCTCCTACGAGCAGTACTTC
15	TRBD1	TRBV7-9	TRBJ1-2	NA	CASSLYDREYYGYTF	TGTGCCAGCAGCTTGTATGACAGGGAGTACTATGGCTACACCTTC
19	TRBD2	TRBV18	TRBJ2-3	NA	CASSLLLHLSGSRTDTQYF	TGTGCCAGCTCACTCCTTCTGCACCTTAGCGGGAGCCGCACAGATACGCAGTATTTT
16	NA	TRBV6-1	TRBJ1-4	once	CASSEALPGAGEKLFF	TGTGCCAGCAGTGAAGCGCTGCCGGGGGCAGGTGAAAAACTGTTTTTT
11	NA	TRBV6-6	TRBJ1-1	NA	CASRGNTEAFF	TGTGCCAGCAGGGGTAACACTGAAGCTTTCTTT
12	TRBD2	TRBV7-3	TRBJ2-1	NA	CASSFPGGKQFF	TGTGCCAGCAGCTTCCCGGGGGGGAAGCAGTTCTTC
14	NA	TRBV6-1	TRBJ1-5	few	CASSVDSFNQPQHF	TGTGCCAGCAGTGTCGACAGTTTCAATCAGCCCCAGCATTTT
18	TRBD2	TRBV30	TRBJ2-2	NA	CAWSVRWLAGRNTGELFF	TGTGCCTGGAGTGTACGGTGGCTAGCGGGGCGAAACACCGGGGAGCTGTTTTTT
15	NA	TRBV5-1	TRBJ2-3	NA	CASTLGNYHTDTQYF	TGCGCCAGCACCTTGGGGAATTACCACACAGATACGCAGTATTTT
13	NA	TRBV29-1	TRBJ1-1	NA	CGGSRGGDTEAFF	TGCGGAGGGTCGCGGGGTGGGGACACTGAAGCTTTCTTT
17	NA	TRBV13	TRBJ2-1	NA	CASSLVLRGMTYNEQFF	TGTGCCAGCAGCTTAGTTCTTAGGGGGATGACCTACAATGAGCAGTTCTTC
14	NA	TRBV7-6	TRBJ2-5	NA	CASRRDLAVGTQYF	TGTGCCAGCAGACGTGACCTAGCTGTTGGGACCCAGTACTTC
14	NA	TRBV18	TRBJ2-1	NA	CASSPRGGNNEQFF	TGTGCCAGCTCACCACGTGGGGGGAACAATGAGCAGTTCTTC
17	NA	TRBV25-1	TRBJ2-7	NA	CASSPAPPAGARYEQYF	TGTGCCAGCAGCCCAGCCCCCCCAGCGGGTGCACGGTACGAGCAGTACTTC
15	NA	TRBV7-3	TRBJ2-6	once	CASSLGSAGANVLTF	TGTGCCAGCAGCTTAGGATCGGCTGGGGCCAACGTCCTGACTTTC
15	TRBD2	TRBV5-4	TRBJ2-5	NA	CASSLRGLAEETQYF	TGTGCCAGCAGCTTGAGGGGACTAGCGGAAGAGACCCAGTACTTC
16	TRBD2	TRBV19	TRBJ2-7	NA	CASSVGTTLTYYEQYF	TGTGCCAGTAGTGTCGGGACTACCTTAACCTACTACGAGCAGTACTTC
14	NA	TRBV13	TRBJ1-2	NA	CASSPRGGRYGYTF	TGTGCCAGCAGCCCCAGAGGGGGGCGATATGGCTACACCTTC
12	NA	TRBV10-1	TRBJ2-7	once	CASSTGTYEQYF	TGCGCCAGCAGTACAGGGACCTACGAGCAGTACTTC
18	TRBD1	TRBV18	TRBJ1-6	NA	CASSLGQGEGLVNSPLHF	TGTGCCAGCTCCCTCGGACAGGGGGAAGGTTTGGTTAATTCACCCCTCCACTTT
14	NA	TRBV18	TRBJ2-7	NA	CASSPLGQLDEQYF	TGTGCCAGCTCACCACTAGGACAGCTTGACGAGCAGTACTTC
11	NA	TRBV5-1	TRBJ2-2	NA	CASTNTGELFF	TGCGCCAGCACGAACACCGGGGAGCTGTTTTTT